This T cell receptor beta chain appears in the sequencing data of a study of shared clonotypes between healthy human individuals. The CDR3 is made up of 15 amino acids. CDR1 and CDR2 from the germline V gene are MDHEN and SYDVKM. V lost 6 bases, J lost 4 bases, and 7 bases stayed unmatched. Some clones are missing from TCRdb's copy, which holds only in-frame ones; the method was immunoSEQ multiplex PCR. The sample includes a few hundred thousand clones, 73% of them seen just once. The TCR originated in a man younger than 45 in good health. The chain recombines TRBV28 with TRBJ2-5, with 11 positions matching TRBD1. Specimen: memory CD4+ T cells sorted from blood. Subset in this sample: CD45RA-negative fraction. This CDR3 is CASSYGTGGGETQYF. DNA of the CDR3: TGTGCCAGCAGCTACGGGACAGGGGGAGGAGAGACCCAGTACTTC.